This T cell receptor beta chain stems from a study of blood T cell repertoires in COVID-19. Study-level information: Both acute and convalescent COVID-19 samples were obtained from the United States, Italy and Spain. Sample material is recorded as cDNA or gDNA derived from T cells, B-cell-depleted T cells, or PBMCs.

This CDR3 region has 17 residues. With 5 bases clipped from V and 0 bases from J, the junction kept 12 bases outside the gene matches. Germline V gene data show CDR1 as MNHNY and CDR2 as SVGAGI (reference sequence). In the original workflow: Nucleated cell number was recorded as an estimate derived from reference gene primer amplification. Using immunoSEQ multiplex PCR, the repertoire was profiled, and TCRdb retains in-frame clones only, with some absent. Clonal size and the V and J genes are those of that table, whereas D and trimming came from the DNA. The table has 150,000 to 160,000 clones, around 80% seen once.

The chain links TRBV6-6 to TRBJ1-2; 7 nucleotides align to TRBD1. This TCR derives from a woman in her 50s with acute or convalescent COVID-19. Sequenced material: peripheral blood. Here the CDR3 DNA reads TGTGCCAGCAGTAGATGGGACAGAGAAACCACTAACTATGGCTACACCTTC. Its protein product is CASSRWDRETTNYGYTF.